The 3 T cell receptor beta chains reported below all come from one sample, sequenced in a study of CD8 T cells in Susac syndrome (dated by TCRdb to the late 2010s). Library prep was done by the immunoSEQ multiplex PCR assay. RNA was extracted using the RNeasy kit, and about 0.45 to 1 microgram was reverse transcribed with random hexamers. TCRdb reprocessed the public reads (quality trimming at Q25 with fastp, clone calling with MiXCR) and kept in-frame beta chains. Under each unique CDR3 protein, matching rows form one entry showing the most common genes and DNA. This sample gives some 450,000 distinct CDR3 sequences in total; roughly 85% of them show up just once. Clones ranked in the top ten supply roughly 0.11% of the sample. Material: CD8+ T cells from PBMCs. All receptors derive from a human donor with multiple sclerosis.

The CDR3 coding sequence is TGTGCCTGGAGTCCAGGACTAGCGGGGGGGTCAGATACGCAGTATTTT. Protein: CAWSPGLAGGSDTQYF. The rearrangement uses TRBV30 and TRBJ2-3, with 15 bases matching TRBD2. The V gene's germline CDR1 is GTSNPN and CDR2 SVGIG (reference sequence). The CDR3 has 16 amino acids. V lost 2 bases to trimming and J lost 4 bases; unmatched junction nucleotides: 4.

This clonotype was seen more than once but under ten times. V usage is TRBV12-3 or TRBV12-4 and J usage is TRBJ2-2; perhaps TRBD2 as D (6 bases). This CDR3 contains 13 residues. V shed 5 bases and J shed 5 bases, with 9 bases lying between them. As DNA, the CDR3 is TGTGCCAGCAGTCCCGCGGGGACCGGGGAGCTGTTTTTT. It yields the protein CASSPAGTGELFF.

The chain has TRBV28 and TRBJ2-1; D uncertain. V was shortened by 8 bases and J by 0 bases, with 17 bases between the two germline ends. Germline V gene lookup returns CDR1 MDHEN and CDR2 SYDVKM. This CDR3 comprises 16 residues. CDR3 amino acids: CASCLPLESSYNEQFF. The DNA of the CDR3 is TGTGCCAGCTGTCTCCCTCTCGAAAGCTCCTACAATGAGCAGTTCTTC.